This TCR beta chain comes out of a study of T cells expressing NK-cell markers. Notes on the study in general: Of the CD8+ T cells in more than five donors, about 1.0-7.0% belonged to dominant NKG2C+ clonotypes. Topping the CD3+CD56-NKG2C+ fraction as well were these clonotypes, in a few donors. Whether expanded NKG2C+ T cell clones recognized HCMV stayed uncertain.

In regard to this clonotype: The target antigen is unknown.

From the 5' RACE reads, TCRdb lists one entry per CDR3 protein and no DNA. The listing contains 300,000 to 450,000 distinct CDR3 sequences. The sample consisted of blood T cells: a sorted CD56 or NKG2C T cell subset, CD4+ or CD8+ T cells, or bulk PBMC T cells (not recorded which). The receptor was derived from a man aged 18-75 years in good health.

CDR3 region: CATGTGLGKSETQYF. The rearrangement links TRBV6-1 to TRBJ2-5; TCRdb's D call, TRBD2, is unchecked because there is no DNA. From germline, CDR1 is MNHNS and CDR2 SASEGT. The CDR3 is 15 residues long.